This T cell receptor beta chain was observed in a study of radiation and T cells in renal cell carcinoma. The CDR3 contains 14 residues. Germline loops: CDR1 KGHSH, CDR2 LQKENI. With 2 bases removed from V and 3 bases from J, the gap between germline ends came to 11 bases. As to time point: blood 2 weeks post-SBRT. The treatment here: 15 Gy SBRT to primary tumor, nephrectomy 4 weeks later. Radiation-treated patients gave blood at baseline, week 2 and week 4. This table comes from immunoSEQ multiplex PCR, and its TCRdb copy is limited to in-frame clones, with some not included. Of tens of thousands of clones in the sample, approximately 86% were seen once.

The TCR comes from a woman aged 45-65 years with renal cell carcinoma. This chain connects TRBV18 to TRBJ2-7; unclear D gene. The material was blood, obtained from a patient whose treatment included radiotherapy and nephrectomy. The CDR3 sequence: CASSPSVWGYEQYF. DNA for the CDR3: TGTGCCAGCTCACCAAGTGTTTGGGGCTACGAGCAGTACTTC.